The 25 T cell receptor beta chains below come from one sample, sequenced in a study of cytomegalovirus exposure and HLA in healthy donors. The PCR ran on 60 Vbeta and 13 Jbeta primers. The assay was immunoSEQ multiplex PCR, and TCRdb's table has in-frame clones only and misses some. This sample yields about 160,000 clones, of which 60% to 85% are seen a single time; around 2.3% belongs to the top ten. The source material was PBMCs. All receptors come from a man aged 45-65 years in good health and CMV-seropositive.

This rearrangement joins TRBV7-8 to TRBJ2-7, with a weak D call TRBD1 (6 bases). Trimming took 5 bases from V and 2 from J, leaving 19 bases between them. CDR3 length equals 16 residues. CDR1 is SGHVS and CDR2 is FQNEAQ in the germline V gene. CDR3 nucleotide sequence: TGTGCCAGCAGCCACCTGGACAGTTTAAGGCCCTACGAGCAGTACTTC. Translating it yields CASSHLDSLRPYEQYF.

The chain has TRBV28 and TRBJ1-1; weak D call: TRBD1 (6 bases). This CDR3 region has 13 residues. Germline-derived CDR1 and CDR2 are MDHEN and SYDVKM. Trimming pared 10 bases from V and 2 bases from J, leaving 14 bases between. The CDR3 is CATLRGGNTEAFF. The CDR3 nucleotides are TGTGCCACCCTGAGGGGGGGAAACACTGAAGCTTTCTTT.

The chain links TRBV5-4 to TRBJ1-2, with D perhaps matching TRBD1 (6 bases). V was trimmed by 4 bases and J by 5 bases, leaving 21 bases between them. CDR3 size: 16 residues. The germline CDR1 and CDR2 sequences are SGHNT and YYREEE (reference sequence). Here the CDR3 reads CASSPPGTRLPYGYTF. CDR3 in DNA: TGTGCCAGCAGCCCGCCGGGGACACGGCTCCCTTATGGCTACACCTTC.

The gene calls are TRBV28 and TRBJ2-7; D perhaps matches TRBD1 (5 bases). Germline assignment: CDR1 MDHEN and CDR2 SYDVKM. V gave up 3 bases and J gave up 0 bases, with 9 bases separating them. The CDR3 runs to 14 residues. CDR3 in amino acids: CASSFGAASYEQYF. The CDR3 DNA reads as TGTGCCAGCAGTTTTGGGGCAGCCTCCTACGAGCAGTACTTC. Full variable domain (rest looked up from reference TRBV28 and TRBJ2-7): DVKVTQSSRYLVKRTGEKVFLECVQDMDHENMFWYRQDPGLGLRLIYFSYDVKMKEKGDIPEGYSVSREKKERFSLILESASTNQTSMYLCASSFGAASYEQYFGPGTRLTVT.

The chain couples TRBV7-2 to TRBJ1-2, with no clear D. The CDR3 totals 12 residues. In germline, CDR1 is SGHTA, CDR2 FQGNSA. The V end was cut by 4 bases, the J end by 8 bases, with 11 bases between. DNA of the CDR3: TGTGCCAGCAGCTCCAACCGGAGGGGCTACACCTTC. This sequence encodes CASSSNRRGYTF.

The rearrangement links TRBV18 to TRBJ1-2, with TRBD1 matching 11 bases. J gave up 1 base and V 3 bases, and 7 bases lay outside the gene matches. Germline V gives CDR1 KGHSH, CDR2 LQKENI. The CDR3 is made up of 17 amino acids. CDR3 bases: TGTGCCAGCTCACCTCCCGGGACAGGGGGTGGTAACTATGGCTACACCTTC. It yields the protein CASSPPGTGGGNYGYTF.

The chain has TRBV5-1 and TRBJ2-2, with D unclear. The CDR3 totals 12 residues. Trimming took 4 bases from V and 3 from J, leaving 4 bases between them. The germline V gene has CDR1 SGHRS and CDR2 YFSETQ. The DNA for the CDR3 is TGCGCCAGCAGCCTTTACACCGGGGAGCTGTTTTTT. It encodes CASSLYTGELFF.

The chain carries TRBV7-9 and TRBJ1-6, with D possibly TRBD1 on 5 matching bases. Germline V CDR1 and CDR2: SEHNR, FQNEAQ (reference sequence). The CDR3 totals 14 residues. V lost 5 bases and J 5 bases, leaving 10 bases between the germline ends. CDR3 bases: TGTGCCAGCAGCGCGACAGCGAATAATTCACCCCTCCACTTT. Translating it yields CASSATANNSPLHF.

This clone was observed a handful of times. Other DNA sequences in this specimen translate into the identical CDR3. J is TRBJ1-6 and V is TRBV27, with 8 bases that match TRBD1. Germline assignment: CDR1 MNHEY and CDR2 SMNVEV (reference sequence). J was trimmed by 0 bases and V by 5 bases; bases with no gene match: 9. CDR3 length equals 18 residues. CDR3: CASSPHRGMGSYNSPLHF. In nucleotides, the CDR3 is TGTGCCAGCAGTCCCCACAGGGGGATGGGCTCCTATAATTCACCCCTCCACTTT.

The J gene is TRBJ2-5, the V gene TRBV28; possible D gene TRBD1, 6 bases. The last part of the DNA fits TRBJ2-7 better; the J call may be wrong. Germline lookup yields CDR1 MDHEN and CDR2 SYDVKM. The CDR3 length is 14 residues. CDR3: CASNPTGTTYEQYF. In DNA, the CDR3 is TGTGCCAGCAACCCGACAGGTACCACCTACGAGCAGTACTTC.

This clone was seen once. This sequence joins TRBV21-1 and TRBJ1-1; the D call of TRBD1 is as the table states it, not checked on the DNA. TRBV21-1 is deemed a pseudogene. This CDR3 spans 15 amino acids. The DNA of the CDR3 is TGTGCCAGCCCCCTACGACAGGGACTTAACACTGAAGCTTTCTTT. Its translation: CASPLRQGLNTEAFF.

This clone has only a few counts. J is TRBJ2-1 and V is TRBV4-1; 9 bases agree with TRBD2. Trimming at V came to 0 bases and at J to 6 bases, leaving 6 bases not matched to a gene. The CDR3 extends over 16 amino acids. Germline CDR1 reads MGHRA; CDR2 reads YSYEKL. The CDR3 nucleotides read TGCGCCAGCAGCCAAGAGAGCGGGGGGATTCTCAATGAGCAGTTCTTC. Its protein product is CASSQESGGILNEQFF.

The chain carries TRBV28 and TRBJ1-6, with a possible D match to TRBD1 (5 bases). This CDR3 spans 17 amino acids. V was shortened by 3 bases and J by 0 bases, with 12 bases between the two germline ends. The V gene's germline CDR1 is MDHEN and CDR2 SYDVKM. The CDR3 spells CASSFPDRSSYNSPLHF. The CDR3 DNA reads as TGTGCCAGCAGTTTCCCCGACAGAAGCTCCTATAATTCACCCCTCCACTTT.

The rearrangement uses TRBV18 and TRBJ2-1; 11 bases align to TRBD2. V lost 3 bases, J lost 6 bases, and 7 bases stayed unmatched. The CDR3 covers 16 residues. Germline CDR1 reads KGHSH; CDR2 reads LQKENI. The CDR3: CASSPSTSGVSNEQFF. The DNA of the CDR3 is TGTGCCAGCTCACCCTCGACTAGCGGGGTTAGCAATGAGCAGTTCTTC.

V usage is TRBV7-9 and J usage is TRBJ2-7, with 10 bases matching TRBD2. From germline, CDR1 is SEHNR and CDR2 FQNEAQ (reference sequence). CDR3 length: 16 amino acids. The V gene end was trimmed by 5 bases and the J gene end by 7 bases; junction bases not matched to a gene: 14. The CDR3: CASSALVRAGGLEQYF. The CDR3 bases are TGTGCCAGCAGCGCGCTGGTAAGAGCGGGGGGGCTAGAGCAGTACTTC.

This chain uses TRBV28 with TRBJ1-2; D uncertain. V gave up 2 bases and J gave up 1 base, with 8 bases separating them. CDR1 and CDR2 (germline): MDHEN, SYDVKM. The CDR3 runs to 14 residues. CDR3 region: CASSLQIINYGYTF. The CDR3 region has the DNA TGTGCCAGCAGTTTACAGATAATTAACTATGGCTACACCTTC.

The V gene is TRBV5-1, the J gene TRBJ1-6; maybe TRBD1 (6 bases). The length of the CDR3 is 16 residues. V lost 0 bases to trimming and J lost 7 bases, with 14 bases between them. Per germline, CDR1 SGHRS and CDR2 YFSETQ. The CDR3 region is CASSLAAGERNSPLHF. In nucleotides, the CDR3 is TGCGCCAGCAGCTTGGCGGCAGGGGAACGGAATTCACCCCTCCACTTT. Full variable domain (outside the CDR3, taken from reference TRBV5-1 and TRBJ1-6): KAGVTQTPRYLIKTRGQQVTLSCSPISGHRSVSWYQQTPGQGLQFLFEYFSETQRNKGNFPGRFSGRQFSNSRSEMNVSTLELGDSALYLCASSLAAGERNSPLHFGNGTRLTVT.

The genes are TRBV30 and TRBJ1-2, with D uncertain. This CDR3 is built from 13 residues. The V end was cut by 0 bases, the J end by 6 bases, with 11 bases between. Germline V gene lookup returns CDR1 GTSNPN and CDR2 SVGIG (reference sequence). CDR3 in DNA: TGTGCCTGGAGTGTAGTCGCGGCGGATGGCTACACCTTC. Translating gives CAWSVVAADGYTF.

This rearrangement joins TRBV28 to TRBJ2-3; 9 bases map to TRBD1. The CDR3 sequence is 16 residues long. V trimming: 2 bases; J trimming: 2 bases; junction bases outside the gene matches: 5. Germline V gene data show CDR1 as MDHEN and CDR2 as SYDVKM. The CDR3 nucleotides are TGTGCCAGCAGTTTAGCGGGACAGGGCTCCACAGATACGCAGTATTTT. Protein product: CASSLAGQGSTDTQYF.

This chain uses TRBV30 with TRBJ2-3; 10 nucleotides align to TRBD2. Trimming removed 5 bases from V and 3 bases from J; junction bases left unmatched: 5. Per germline, CDR1 GTSNPN and CDR2 SVGIG (reference sequence). The CDR3 runs to 14 residues. CDR3 DNA: TGTGCCTGGGGCCTACTAGCGGGGACAGATACGCAGTATTTT. This encodes CAWGLLAGTDTQYF.

The chain carries TRBV6-5 and TRBJ2-1, with a tentative D call TRBD2 (5 bases). This CDR3 contains 15 residues. V lost 5 bases to trimming and J lost 7 bases, with 18 bases between them. Germline V CDR1 and CDR2: MNHEY, SVGAGI. In DNA form, the CDR3 reads TGTGCCAGCAGTCAAGGGCGGCGGGTCGGGAATGAGCAGTTCTTC. Translation gives CASSQGRRVGNEQFF.

The gene calls are TRBV11-2 and TRBJ1-1, with 8 nucleotides matching TRBD1. Germline V gives CDR1 SGHAT, CDR2 FQNNGV. This CDR3 contains 14 residues. The V and J ends lost 6 bases and 2 bases, in that order; junction bases with no gene match: 5. The CDR3 sequence is CASRDRELNTEAFF. CDR3 bases: TGTGCCAGCAGGGACAGGGAACTTAACACTGAAGCTTTCTTT.

The rearrangement uses TRBV10-3 and TRBJ1-1; a possible D gene is TRBD1 (5 bases). The CDR3 is made up of 13 amino acids. V shed 8 bases and J shed 1 base, with 11 bases lying between them. Germline V gives CDR1 ENHRY, CDR2 SYGVKD. Written as DNA, the CDR3 is TGTGCCATCCAGGGCGGCCAGAACACTGAAGCTTTCTTT. Amino acid sequence: CAIQGGQNTEAFF.

This clone turned up a few times. This chain links TRBV9 with TRBJ2-5; TRBD2 might be the D (7 bases). V lost 0 bases, J lost 2 bases, and 11 bases lay in between. The germline CDR1 and CDR2 sequences are SGDLS and YYNGEE. CDR3 length equals 15 residues. The chain's CDR3 is CASSVAGGPQETQYF. The CDR3 region has the DNA TGTGCCAGCAGCGTAGCGGGGGGCCCTCAAGAGACCCAGTACTTC.

V is TRBV9 and J is TRBJ1-1; 9 bases line up with TRBD1. V lost 2 bases, J lost 4 bases, and 9 bases stayed unmatched. This CDR3 has 16 amino acids. CDR1 and CDR2 (germline): SGDLS, YYNGEE. The CDR3 nucleotides are TGTGCCAGCAGCGTTAACCGGGACAGGGAAGGCACTGAAGCTTTCTTT. Translation: CASSVNRDREGTEAFF.